This T cell receptor beta chain was retrieved from a study of blood T cell repertoires in COVID-19. Study as a whole: Acute-phase and convalescent COVID-19 samples originated in the United States, Italy and Spain.

In the study's own analysis: Estimates of nucleated cell counts were drawn from the amplification of reference gene primers. TCRdb's table, derived via immunoSEQ multiplex PCR, lists solely in-frame clones and lacks some. V and J calls and clone size are those listed in that table; D and trimming were worked out from the DNA. In the table there are about 260,000 clones, roughly 86% of which are singletons. Germline assignment: CDR1 KGHSH and CDR2 LQKENI. This CDR3 comprises 15 residues. The V and J ends lost 3 bases and 5 bases, in that order; junction bases with no gene match: 4. This clone came up a few times.

The origin of this receptor is a man aged 35 to 55 with active or convalescent COVID-19. This sequence joins TRBV18 and TRBJ1-6, with 7 bases that match TRBD1. Sequenced material: peripheral blood. The CDR3 loop reads CASSPTGTDNSPLHF. CDR3 coding DNA: TGTGCCAGCTCACCGACCGGGACAGATAATTCACCCCTCCACTTT.